A selection of T cell receptor beta chains follows, all from one sample in a study of T-cell memory formation after mild COVID-19. From the 5' RACE reads, TCRdb called clonotypes with MiXCR, one entry per CDR3 protein. The sample holds about 240,000 distinct CDR3 sequences; approximately 10% are singletons and the top ten take around a fifth. Sequenced sample: PBMCs or a T cell subset sorted from them (not recorded which). These receptors were obtained from a young man who had mild COVID-19 (a few samples of this study predate the infection). Cell type and time point are not known. Each CDR3 is given with its conserved first and last residue. The D gene is left open where the match is weak. The size field is filled for only some rows; it gives once, few, many or a size class.

size: NA; V: TRBV20-1; D: NA; J: TRBJ1-2; DNA: TGCAGTGCTAGAGGGCGGGACGGAGCTAACTATGGCTACACCTTC; CDR3: CSARGRDGANYGYTF
size: few; V: TRBV5-1; D: TRBD1; J: TRBJ2-1; DNA: TGCGCCAGCAGCTTGGGACAGGGGGTCAATGAGCAGTTCTTC; CDR3: CASSLGQGVNEQFF
size: few; V: TRBV12-3/TRBV12-4; D: NA; J: TRBJ2-1; DNA: TGTGCCAGCAGTGCTCCAGGGGTGTACAATGAGCAGTTCTTC; CDR3: CASSAPGVYNEQFF
size: many; V: TRBV7-9; D: TRBD1; J: TRBJ1-6; DNA: TGTGCCAGCAGTACTACAGGGGGGAATTCACCCCTCCACTTT; CDR3: CASSTTGGNSPLHF
size: NA; V: TRBV5-5; D: NA; J: TRBJ2-7; DNA: TGTGCCAGCAGCCCATTCCTTGGACAGTCACTCTACGAGCAGTACTTC; CDR3: CASSPFLGQSLYEQYF
size: NA; V: TRBV6-1; D: NA; J: TRBJ2-5; DNA: TGTGCCAGCAGTGAAGTATCTTGGACAGCCCAGTACTTC; CDR3: CASSEVSWTAQYF
size: few; V: TRBV6-5; D: NA; J: TRBJ2-3; DNA: TGTGCCAGCAGTCACCAGCCAGGGGAGGTAGATACGCAGTATTTT; CDR3: CASSHQPGEVDTQYF
size: NA; V: TRBV12-3/TRBV12-4; D: TRBD2; J: TRBJ2-5; DNA: TGTGCCAGCACCTCCCAGCGGGGGGGCCAAGAGACCCAGTACTTC; CDR3: CASTSQRGGQETQYF
size: NA; V: TRBV6-5; D: TRBD1; J: TRBJ1-1; DNA: TGTGCCAGCAGACCCGGACAGGGGGTAATAGGTGGCGGGACTGAAGCTTTCTTT; CDR3: CASRPGQGVIGGGTEAFF
size: few; V: TRBV7-9; D: NA; J: TRBJ1-5; DNA: TGTGCCAGCAGCCCGTCGACAGTTAGCAATCAGCCCCAGCATTTT; CDR3: CASSPSTVSNQPQHF
size: NA; V: TRBV2; D: NA; J: TRBJ2-7; DNA: TGTGCCAGCAGTGAAGCTGAACTGAGGGGGTCCGGATACGAGCAGTACTTC; CDR3: CASSEAELRGSGYEQYF
size: NA; V: TRBV19; D: NA; J: TRBJ1-2; DNA: TGTGCCAGTAAGCTCTGGAACAGTGGGTCTGGCTACACCTTC; CDR3: CASKLWNSGSGYTF
size: few; V: TRBV18; D: TRBD1; J: TRBJ1-2; DNA: TGTGCCAGCTCACCGTTTGACAGGGATGGCTACACCTTC; CDR3: CASSPFDRDGYTF
size: NA; V: TRBV20-1; D: TRBD2; J: TRBJ2-3; DNA: TGCAGTTTTAGCGGGATTGGCACAGATACGCAGTATTTT; CDR3: CSFSGIGTDTQYF
size: few; V: TRBV7-6; D: NA; J: TRBJ2-3; DNA: TGTGCCAGCAGCAATAAGCCGGGACTGGGCAGGGCCCTCTGGAATACGCAGTATTTT; CDR3: CASSNKPGLGRALWNTQYF
size: NA; V: TRBV20-1; D: NA; J: TRBJ1-3; DNA: TGCAGTGCGAGAGCCAGCGGCATCTCTGGAAACACCATATATTTT; CDR3: CSARASGISGNTIYF
size: NA; V: TRBV20-1; D: NA; J: TRBJ2-2; DNA: TGCAGTGCTAGGACTTACGCGAACACCGGGGAGCTGTTTTTT; CDR3: CSARTYANTGELFF
size: many; V: TRBV12-3/TRBV12-4; D: NA; J: TRBJ2-7; DNA: TGTGCCAGCAGTTTTGGGGGTCCCTACGAGCAGTACTTC; CDR3: CASSFGGPYEQYF
size: few; V: TRBV15; D: TRBD1; J: TRBJ2-7; DNA: TGTGCCACCAGACCTCCAGGGGGCTACGAGCAGTACTTC; CDR3: CATRPPGGYEQYF
size: NA; V: TRBV5-1; D: NA; J: TRBJ1-2; DNA: TGCGCCAGCAGCTTGGCCGGGCGGCAGGGTGGTGGCTACACCTTC; CDR3: CASSLAGRQGGGYTF
size: NA; V: TRBV7-3; D: NA; J: TRBJ2-6; DNA: TGTGCCAGCAGCCCGACAGGTACCTCTGGGGCCAACGTCCTGACTTTC; CDR3: CASSPTGTSGANVLTF
size: few; V: TRBV28; D: TRBD1; J: TRBJ1-5; DNA: TGTGCCAGCAGGACAGGGATCAATCAGCCCCAGCATTTT; CDR3: CASRTGINQPQHF
size: NA; V: TRBV5-1; D: TRBD2; J: TRBJ2-5; DNA: TGCGCCAGCAGCTTGGCCCCTAGCGGGGGGGCTGGGGAGACCCAGTACTTC; CDR3: CASSLAPSGGAGETQYF
size: few; V: TRBV3-1; D: NA; J: TRBJ1-2; DNA: TGTGCCAGCCGGCCCACCTGGGCCGGGCCGCAAATCTATGGCTACACCTTC; CDR3: CASRPTWAGPQIYGYTF
size: few; V: TRBV6-2/TRBV6-3; D: NA; J: TRBJ1-5; DNA: TGTGCCAGCAGAAAAGGGGGGACGGGAAGCAATCAGCCCCAGCATTTT; CDR3: CASRKGGTGSNQPQHF
size: few; V: TRBV5-4; D: NA; J: TRBJ2-1; DNA: TGTGCCAGCAGCTTGGATGAGGGGCTAAGGTCCTACAATGAGCAGTTCTTC; CDR3: CASSLDEGLRSYNEQFF
size: NA; V: TRBV5-1; D: NA; J: TRBJ1-2; DNA: TGCGCCAGCAGTAGGCAGGGTCCTAACTATGGCTACACCTTC; CDR3: CASSRQGPNYGYTF
size: few; V: TRBV7-2; D: NA; J: TRBJ2-6; DNA: TGTGCCAGCAGCCCCGATGCCAGGGCCTTCTCTGGGGCCAACGTCCTGACTTTC; CDR3: CASSPDARAFSGANVLTF
size: NA; V: TRBV29-1; D: TRBD1; J: TRBJ2-1; DNA: TGCAGCGTTGAAGGGGAAATAGGGGGCGCCGGTTACAATGAGCAGTTCTTC; CDR3: CSVEGEIGGAGYNEQFF
size: few; V: TRBV2; D: NA; J: TRBJ2-5; DNA: TGTGCCAGCAGTGATGAGACCCAGTACTTC; CDR3: CASSDETQYF
size: few; V: TRBV7-3; D: TRBD2; J: TRBJ2-5; DNA: TGTGCCAGCAGTACTAGCGACCAAGAGACCCAGTACTTC; CDR3: CASSTSDQETQYF
size: NA; V: TRBV7-2; D: NA; J: TRBJ1-1; DNA: TGTGCCAGCAGCCTTAGGCCCACTGGGGACACTGAAGCTTTCTTT; CDR3: CASSLRPTGDTEAFF
size: few; V: TRBV20-1; D: TRBD2; J: TRBJ2-3; DNA: TGCAGTGCTGCCGGTTGGAGCGGGGGGAGCACAGATACGCAGTATTTT; CDR3: CSAAGWSGGSTDTQYF
size: NA; V: TRBV15; D: NA; J: TRBJ2-1; DNA: TGTGCCACCAGCAGAGATCCAGGGTTATTCGGGGATGAGCAGTTCTTC; CDR3: CATSRDPGLFGDEQFF
size: few; V: TRBV11-3; D: NA; J: TRBJ2-3; DNA: TGTGCCAGCAGCCCTCTTGCGAGCACAGATACGCAGTATTTT; CDR3: CASSPLASTDTQYF
size: NA; V: TRBV7-2; D: TRBD1; J: TRBJ1-2; DNA: TGTGCCAGCAGCTTAGGGTCCGGGACAGGGAGCCATGGCTACACCTTC; CDR3: CASSLGSGTGSHGYTF
size: few; V: TRBV5-1; D: TRBD1; J: TRBJ2-7; DNA: TGCGCCAGCAGCTACGACAGGGGCGCCTACGAGCAGTACTTC; CDR3: CASSYDRGAYEQYF
size: few; V: TRBV7-9; D: TRBD2; J: TRBJ2-1; DNA: TGTGCCAGCAGCCCCCCGGGACTAGCGGTTGTGCAGTTCTTC; CDR3: CASSPPGLAVVQFF
size: few; V: TRBV3-1; D: NA; J: TRBJ1-2; DNA: TGTGCCAGCAGCCAAGATACTACCGGCTATGGCTACACCTTC; CDR3: CASSQDTTGYGYTF
size: many; V: TRBV5-1; D: TRBD1; J: TRBJ2-1; DNA: TGCGCCAGCAGGGCCGGGACAGGGGGCTCGTCGTACAATGAGCAGTTCTTC; CDR3: CASRAGTGGSSYNEQFF
size: NA; V: TRBV5-4; D: TRBD2; J: TRBJ2-7; DNA: TGTGCCAGCAGCTCGTCTAGCGGGGCCTACGAGCAGTACTTC; CDR3: CASSSSSGAYEQYF
size: few; V: TRBV6-5; D: NA; J: TRBJ2-3; DNA: TGTGCCAGCAGTTACACTAGGGCTTTGGGGACAGATACGCAGTATTTT; CDR3: CASSYTRALGTDTQYF
size: many; V: TRBV10-3; D: TRBD1; J: TRBJ2-3; DNA: TGTGCCACCACAGGGGATACAGACACAGATACGCAGTATTTT; CDR3: CATTGDTDTDTQYF
size: NA; V: TRBV3-1; D: NA; J: TRBJ1-2; DNA: TGTGCCAGCACTCTGCTAGGCACCGAGGGCTACACCTTC; CDR3: CASTLLGTEGYTF
size: few; V: TRBV20-1; D: NA; J: TRBJ1-5; DNA: TGCAGTGCTAGAGATCTCGGGGAAGCTAGCAATCAGCCCCAGCATTTT; CDR3: CSARDLGEASNQPQHF
size: few; V: TRBV24-1; D: NA; J: TRBJ2-1; DNA: TGTGCCATTACGGACGGATCCTACAATGAGCAGTTCTTC; CDR3: CAITDGSYNEQFF
size: NA; V: TRBV7-9; D: TRBD1; J: TRBJ1-2; DNA: TGTGCCAGCAGCTCCCGTAGGGGGCCTCTAACGTACCCCTATGGCTACACCTTC; CDR3: CASSSRRGPLTYPYGYTF
size: NA; V: TRBV4-3; D: NA; J: TRBJ2-3; DNA: TGCGCCAGCAGCCAAGATTTCGAGGGGCTCACAGATACGCAGTATTTT; CDR3: CASSQDFEGLTDTQYF
size: NA; V: TRBV6-5; D: NA; J: TRBJ2-1; DNA: TGTGCCAGCAGTACGCGGGGCCGGGGAGGCTACAATGAGCAGTTCTTC; CDR3: CASSTRGRGGYNEQFF
size: NA; V: TRBV10-3; D: NA; J: TRBJ2-7; DNA: TGTGCCATCAGCGAGAGCTCCGAGCAGTACTTC; CDR3: CAISESSEQYF
size: NA; V: TRBV9; D: NA; J: TRBJ2-3; DNA: TGTGCCAGCAACCGGGACAGCACAGATACGCAGTATTTT; CDR3: CASNRDSTDTQYF
size: few; V: TRBV7-8; D: TRBD2; J: TRBJ2-5; DNA: TGTGCCAGCAGCTCTGGGGAGGGGTGGGGGGAGACCCAGTACTTC; CDR3: CASSSGEGWGETQYF
size: few; V: TRBV9; D: TRBD1; J: TRBJ1-6; DNA: TGTGCCAGCAGCGTAGAAGGACAGGCGACACCCCTCCACTTT; CDR3: CASSVEGQATPLHF
size: few; V: TRBV2; D: TRBD1; J: TRBJ1-4; DNA: TGTGCCAGCAGACCCGACAGGGAGGGGTCGAGGCGGGCGTTTTTT; CDR3: CASRPDREGSRRAFF
size: many; V: TRBV5-1; D: NA; J: TRBJ2-1; DNA: TGCGCCAGCAGCCCGTGGTCGGTCAACCTCGCGGATGAGCAGTTCTTC; CDR3: CASSPWSVNLADEQFF
size: NA; V: TRBV7-6; D: TRBD2; J: TRBJ2-1; DNA: TGTGCCAGCAGCGTCGGGACTAGTCCCAATGAGCAGTTCTTC; CDR3: CASSVGTSPNEQFF
size: few; V: TRBV5-1; D: TRBD1; J: TRBJ1-1; DNA: TGCGCCAGCAGCTTGGGGGACAGTCGCCGTGAAGCTTTCTTT; CDR3: CASSLGDSRREAFF
size: NA; V: TRBV6-1; D: TRBD2; J: TRBJ2-5; DNA: TGTGCCAGCAATCCATCAGCGGGGGGCAGGGAGACCCAGTACTTC; CDR3: CASNPSAGGRETQYF
size: NA; V: TRBV4-3; D: NA; J: TRBJ1-6; DNA: TGCGCCAGCAGCCCATTTCAGGGAAACTATAATTCACCCCTCCACTTT; CDR3: CASSPFQGNYNSPLHF
size: many; V: TRBV5-1; D: NA; J: TRBJ2-2; DNA: TGCGCCAGCAGCTTAATGCGGCAGAACACCGGGGAGCTGTTTTTT; CDR3: CASSLMRQNTGELFF